The 27 T cell receptor beta chains listed next were all sequenced from one sample in a study of cytomegalovirus exposure and HLA in healthy donors (dated by TCRdb to the late 2010s). Libraries came from the immunoSEQ multiplex PCR assay. For the multiplex PCR, a mixture combining 60 forward primers for TCR Vbeta segments and 13 reverse primers for TCR Jbeta segments was used. TCRdb obtained this table from immuneACCESS and retained in-frame rearrangements with V and J assigned. These tables miss some clones; where compared with another copy, unresolved V genes account for less than half of the shortfall, and the remainder is unexplained. Within this sample are about 75,000 clones, with around 80% of them counted one time only. Jointly, the top ten make up approximately 17% of the sample. The material sequenced was PBMCs. The receptors originated from a man between 65 and 79 years old in good health and CMV-seropositive.

The rearrangement uses TRBV5-1 and TRBJ1-1; possible D gene TRBD1, 6 bases. Germline V gene data show CDR1 as SGHRS and CDR2 as YFSETQ. CDR3 length: 14 amino acids. The V end lost 1 base, the J end lost 0 bases, and 7 bases lay between the germline ends. CDR3 DNA sequence: TGCGCCAGCAGCTTGTGGGACATGAACACTGAAGCTTTCTTT. As protein: CASSLWDMNTEAFF.

V and J are TRBV6-1 and TRBJ2-6, with a possible D match to TRBD1 (5 bases). V shed 8 bases and J shed 3 bases, with 11 bases lying between them. Per germline, CDR1 MNHNS and CDR2 SASEGT. The CDR3 sequence is 14 residues long. CDR3 nucleotides: TGTGCCAGCGGCAGGGTAGGTGGGGCCAACGTCCTGACTTTC. Its protein product is CASGRVGGANVLTF.

This clone has just one count. The V gene is TRBV4-1, the J gene TRBJ2-7; maybe TRBD1 (6 bases). Germline V gives CDR1 MGHRA, CDR2 YSYEKL. The CDR3 consists of 15 residues. The germline V and J ends were trimmed by 1 base and 2 bases, with 12 bases remaining between them. In DNA, the CDR3 is TGCGCCAGCAGCCAAGTAGCACAGGGACCCTACGAGCAGTACTTC. This encodes CASSQVAQGPYEQYF.

The chain has TRBV10-3 and TRBJ2-7; D not certain. The germline CDR1 and CDR2 sequences are ENHRY and SYGVKD. CDR3 length: 12 amino acids. V was pared by 5 bases and J by 1 base, with 6 bases between. The CDR3 nucleotides are TGTGCCATCAGTATTAATTCCTACGAGCAGTACTTC. Its protein is CAISINSYEQYF.

This rearrangement joins TRBV5-1 to TRBJ2-2, with TRBD1 matching over 9 bases. CDR1 is SGHRS, CDR2 YFSETQ, per germline. This CDR3 region has 16 residues. The V gene end was trimmed by 2 bases and the J gene end by 0 bases; junction bases not matched to a gene: 2. CDR3 nucleotides: TGCGCCAGCAGCTTTGGGACAGGGTCGAACACCGGGGAGCTGTTTTTT. Its protein product is CASSFGTGSNTGELFF.

J is TRBJ1-2 and V is TRBV6-1, with D hard to call. CDR3 size: 12 residues. Germline assignment: CDR1 MNHNS and CDR2 SASEGT. The V end was cut by 1 base, the J end by 8 bases, with 8 bases between. The CDR3 DNA reads as TGTGCCAGCAGTGAAGGTCTCGGGGGCTACACCTTC. It yields the protein CASSEGLGGYTF.

The V and J genes are TRBV30 and TRBJ1-4, with 9 bases matching TRBD1. J lost 8 bases, V lost 1 base, and 11 bases had no gene match. From germline, CDR1 is GTSNPN and CDR2 SVGIG (reference sequence). The CDR3 is made up of 16 amino acids. The CDR3 loop is CAWSDGQRTGDEKLFF. For the CDR3, the DNA is TGTGCCTGGAGTGATGGCCAGAGGACAGGGGACGAAAAACTGTTTTTT.

The chain is built from TRBV18 and TRBJ2-1, with D maybe TRBD1 (6 bases). V lost 4 bases and J lost 5, with 12 bases in between. The germline CDR1 and CDR2 sequences are KGHSH and LQKENI. The CDR3 runs to 14 residues. Here the CDR3 reads CASSRQGKDNEQFF. The CDR3, as DNA: TGTGCCAGCTCACGGCAGGGGAAAGACAATGAGCAGTTCTTC. Full variable domain (rest looked up from reference TRBV18 and TRBJ2-1): NAGVMQNPRHLVRRRGQEARLRCSPMKGHSHVYWYRQLPEEGLKFMVYLQKENIIDESGMPKERFSAEFPKEGPSILRIQQVVRGDSAAYFCASSRQGKDNEQFFGPGTRLTVL.

This clone was seen a few times. The chain couples TRBV10-1 to TRBJ1-1, with D unresolved. CDR3 length: 13 residues. Germline CDR1 WNHNN, CDR2 SYGVQD (reference sequence). Trimming removed 2 bases from V and 2 bases from J, with 6 bases in between. The CDR3 coding sequence is TGCGCCAGCAGTGAGCACAAAAACACTGAAGCTTTCTTT. Protein: CASSEHKNTEAFF.

CDR3 nucleotides: TGTGCCAGCTCACCACCGGCCGGAAACACCATATATTTT. The encoded protein is CASSPPAGNTIYF. The chain employs TRBV18 and TRBJ1-3; no reliable D call. The germline V and J ends were trimmed by 0 bases and 4 bases, with 4 bases remaining between them. The germline CDR1 and CDR2 sequences are KGHSH and LQKENI. The CDR3 covers 13 residues.

V usage is TRBV5-6 and J usage is TRBJ2-6; D is uncertain. Germline assignment: CDR1 SGHDT and CDR2 YYEEEE. V was clipped by 4 bases and J by 0 bases, with 11 bases between them. The CDR3 totals 16 residues. DNA for the CDR3: TGTGCCAGCAGCATCAGGCCGAGCTCTGGGGCCAACGTCCTGACTTTC. Translated, it gives CASSIRPSSGANVLTF.

The J gene is TRBJ2-4, the V gene TRBV29-1; D possibly corresponds to TRBD2 (7 bases). CDR3 size: 11 residues. Germline lookup yields CDR1 SQVTM and CDR2 ANQGSEA. The V end lost 5 bases, the J end lost 9 bases, and 11 bases lay between the germline ends. The CDR3 coding sequence is TGCAGCGTTAAGGGGGGGGTCATTCAGTACTTC. Translated: CSVKGGVIQYF.

The chain's CDR3 is CASSPGTSGGEQYF. The CDR3 DNA sequence: TGTGCCAGCAGTCCCGGGACTAGCGGGGGCGAGCAGTACTTC. V usage is TRBV6-4 and J usage is TRBJ2-7; 14 bases align to TRBD2. The CDR3 consists of 14 residues. Trimming cost V 5 bases and J 6 bases; bases outside gene matches: 3. Germline CDR1 is MRHNA and CDR2 is SNTAGT.

This clone has just one count. The chain recombines TRBV6-5 with TRBJ2-3, with D possibly being TRBD1 (5 bases). The V end was cut by 1 base, the J end by 2 bases, with 13 bases between. CDR3 length equals 16 residues. Germline V gene sequence: CDR1 MNHEY, CDR2 SVGAGI. This CDR3 is CASSYFRSGYTDTQYF. The CDR3 DNA sequence: TGTGCCAGCAGTTACTTTCGGTCAGGGTACACAGATACGCAGTATTTT.

The chain carries TRBV7-6 and TRBJ2-7; TRBD1 matches 8 bases. The V and J ends lost 5 bases and 6 bases, in that order; junction bases with no gene match: 9. CDR1 and CDR2 (germline): SGHVS, FNYEAQ. CDR3 length equals 14 residues. CDR3 region: CASSRTPGGREQYF. As DNA, the CDR3 is TGTGCCAGCAGCCGAACTCCAGGGGGCCGCGAGCAGTACTTC. Full variable domain (rest looked up from reference TRBV7-6 and TRBJ2-7): GAGVSQSPRYKVTKRGQDVALRCDPISGHVSLYWYRQALGQGPEFLTYFNYEAQQDKSGLPNDRFSAERPEGSISTLTIQRTEQRDSAMYRCASSRTPGGREQYFGPGTRLTVT.

This clone showed up just once. The chain couples TRBV6-6 to TRBJ2-5; unclear D gene. The J call may not be correct, given that the DNA end is closer to TRBJ2-7. The CDR3 loop spans 13 amino acids. Germline V CDR1 and CDR2: MNHNY, SVGAGI (reference sequence). CDR3 sequence (DNA): TGTGCCAGCCGGTATCAGGACTCCTACGAGCAGTACTTC. It is translated as CASRYQDSYEQYF.

This clone was seen just once. V gene TRBV5-1 combines with J gene TRBJ1-1, with D possibly being TRBD1 (5 bases). The CDR3 loop spans 15 amino acids. Trimming removed 4 bases at V and 4 bases at J, with 17 bases between. Per the germline V gene, CDR1 is SGHRS and CDR2 is YFSETQ. CDR3 protein: CASSTGGEGATEAFF. As DNA, the CDR3 is TGCGCCAGCAGCACCGGGGGGGAGGGAGCCACTGAAGCTTTCTTT.

This clone was recorded a few times. The conserved final phenylalanine or tryptophan is absent from the CDR3, which likely points to a read error. The chain joins TRBV4-3 to TRBJ1-2, with 10 bases that match TRBD1. CDR1 is LGHNA and CDR2 is YSLEER in the germline V gene. The CDR3 runs to 16 residues. The CDR3 DNA reads as TGCGCCAGCAGCCAAATCACCGGGACAGGGGCTTATGCCTACACCGTC. Translation: CASSQITGTGAYAYTV.

A few counts support this clone. The chain joins TRBV2 to TRBJ2-7; D uncertain. The CDR3 runs to 11 residues. Trimming took off 4 bases at V and 12 bases at J, with 13 bases between the two ends. Germline V gene lookup returns CDR1 SNHLY and CDR2 FYNNEI. In DNA, the CDR3 is TGTGCCAGCAGTGCACAGTCTGTGGTGTACTTC. Translation gives CASSAQSVVYF.

The chain employs TRBV10-1 and TRBJ2-7; maybe TRBD1 (5 bases). V dropped 11 bases and J dropped 5 bases, with 25 bases sitting between them. The germline gives CDR1 WNHNN, CDR2 SYGVQD (reference sequence). This CDR3 spans 15 amino acids. CDR3 in DNA: TGCGCCGCCGATGGGCAGGGAAGGCAAGGGGACGAGCAGTACTTC. Its protein is CAADGQGRQGDEQYF.

CDR3: CASIRSANTGELFF. Here the CDR3 DNA reads TGTGCCAGTATTCGCAGCGCGAACACCGGGGAGCTGTTTTTT. The rearrangement joins TRBV19 to TRBJ2-2; D unclear. The CDR3 length is 14 residues. CDR1 is LNHDA and CDR2 is SQIVND in the germline V gene (reference sequence). V gave up 7 bases and J gave up 0 bases, with 9 bases separating them.

The chain couples TRBV19 to TRBJ1-5; D might be TRBD1 (6 bases). Germline values: CDR1 LNHDA, CDR2 SQIVND (reference sequence). With 9 bases removed from V and 1 base from J, the gap between germline ends came to 16 bases. The CDR3 loop spans 15 amino acids. CDR3 amino acids: CASRHLTGSNQPQHF. The CDR3 DNA sequence: TGTGCCAGCCGGCACCTCACAGGGAGCAATCAGCCCCAGCATTTT.

The rearrangement joins TRBV7-8 to TRBJ1-2; D is possibly TRBD1 (6 bases). Trimming removed 7 bases from V and 5 bases from J, with 17 bases in between. The germline gives CDR1 SGHVS, CDR2 FQNEAQ. The CDR3 consists of 14 residues. The CDR3 is CASTQGTSQYGYTF. In nucleotides, the CDR3 is TGTGCCAGCACCCAGGGGACAAGTCAATATGGCTACACCTTC.

The chain combines TRBV6-5 with TRBJ2-7, with D unresolved. V was trimmed by 8 bases and J by 0 bases, leaving 11 bases between them. Germline V gives CDR1 MNHEY, CDR2 SVGAGI. CDR3 length: 13 amino acids. The CDR3 loop reads CASGQESSYEQYF. The CDR3 region has the DNA TGTGCCAGCGGCCAGGAAAGCTCCTACGAGCAGTACTTC.

The CDR3 DNA follows: TGTGCCAGCAGCCAAGATCTCAACAGGGGGCTGACTAATGAAAAACTGTTTTTT. Encoded protein: CASSQDLNRGLTNEKLFF. This rearrangement joins TRBV4-2 to TRBJ1-4; TRBD1 aligns across 9 bases. There are 18 residues in the CDR3. The V and J ends lost 0 bases and 2 bases, in that order; junction bases with no gene match: 7. Germline CDR1 and CDR2: LGHNA and YNFKEQ.

The J gene is TRBJ1-1, the V gene TRBV7-9; D gene ambiguous. Germline V gene lookup returns CDR1 SEHNR and CDR2 FQNEAQ (reference sequence). The V end was cut by 0 bases, the J end by 1 base, with 6 bases between. CDR3 length: 14 residues. The CDR3, as DNA: TGTGCCAGCAGCTTAGCGTGGCAGAACACTGAAGCTTTCTTT. Amino acid sequence: CASSLAWQNTEAFF.

The J gene is TRBJ2-1, the V gene TRBV6-4; D is unclear. The CDR3 has 14 residues. The ends were cut back, 0 bases at V and 6 bases at J, with 9 bases in the middle. Germline V lookup: CDR1 MRHNA, CDR2 SNTAGT. The CDR3 is CASSDSTASNEQFF. In nucleotides, the CDR3 is TGTGCCAGCAGTGACTCGACTGCGAGCAATGAGCAGTTCTTC.